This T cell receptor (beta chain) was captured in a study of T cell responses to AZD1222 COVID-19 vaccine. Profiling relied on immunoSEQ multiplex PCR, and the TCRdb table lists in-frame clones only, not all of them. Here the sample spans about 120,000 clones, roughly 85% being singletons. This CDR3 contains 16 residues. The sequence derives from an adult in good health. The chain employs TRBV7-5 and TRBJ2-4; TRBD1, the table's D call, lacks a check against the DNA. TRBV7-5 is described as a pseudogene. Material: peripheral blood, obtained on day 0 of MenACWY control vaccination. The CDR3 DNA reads TGTGCCAGAAGCTACAGGGACAGACGGAACACTAACATTCAGTACTTC. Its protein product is CARSYRDRRNTNIQYF.